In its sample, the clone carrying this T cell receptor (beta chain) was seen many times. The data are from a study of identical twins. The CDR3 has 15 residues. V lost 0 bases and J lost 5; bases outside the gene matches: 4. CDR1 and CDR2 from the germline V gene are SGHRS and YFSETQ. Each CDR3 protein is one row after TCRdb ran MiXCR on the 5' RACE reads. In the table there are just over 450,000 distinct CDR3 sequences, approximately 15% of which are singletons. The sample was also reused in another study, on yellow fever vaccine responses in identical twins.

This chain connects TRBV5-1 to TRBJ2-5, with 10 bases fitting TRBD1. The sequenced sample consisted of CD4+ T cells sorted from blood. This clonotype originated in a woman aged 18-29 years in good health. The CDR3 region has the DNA TGCGCCAGCAGCTTGGAGACAGGGGGCCGGGAGACCCAGTACTTC. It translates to CASSLETGGRETQYF.